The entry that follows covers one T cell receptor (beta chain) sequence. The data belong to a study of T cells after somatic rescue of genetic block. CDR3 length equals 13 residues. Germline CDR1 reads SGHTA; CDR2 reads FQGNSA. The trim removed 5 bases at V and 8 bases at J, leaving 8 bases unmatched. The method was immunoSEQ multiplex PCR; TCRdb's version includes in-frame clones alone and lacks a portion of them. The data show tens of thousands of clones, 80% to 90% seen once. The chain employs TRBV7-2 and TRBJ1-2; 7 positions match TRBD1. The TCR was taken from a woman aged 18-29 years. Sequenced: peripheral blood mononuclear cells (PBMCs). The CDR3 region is CASSPRDSSGYTF. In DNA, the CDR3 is TGTGCCAGCAGCCCTCGGGACAGCTCCGGCTACACCTTC.